What follows are 21 T cell receptor beta chains derived from one specimen sequenced in a study of blood T cells in healthy people across ages (dated by TCRdb to 2013 to 2016). Preparation of the library involved 5' RACE. Data came from an Illumina HiSeq 2500. A second PCR of roughly 6 to 12 cycles was performed with a sample-barcoded 5' primer and a J-beta primer mix. TCRdb reprocessing: public reads trimmed at Q25 with fastp, clones called with MiXCR, in-frame beta chains kept. All rows with the same CDR3 protein become a single entry with the most common DNA and genes. The table for this sample lists 980,000 or so distinct CDR3 sequences; 45% to 50% of them were counted only once. The top ten constitute around an eighth of the sample. Material: blood. The receptors were sampled from a man aged 25-45 years in good health.

V and J are TRBV20-1 and TRBJ2-4; D is uncertain. The DNA end is more similar to TRBJ2-7, so the J call may be wrong. Germline assignment: CDR1 DFQATT and CDR2 SNEGSKA (reference sequence). The CDR3 loop spans 13 amino acids. The CDR3 loop is CSASYDGSYEQYF. CDR3 bases: TGCAGTGCTAGCTACGACGGCTCCTACGAGCAGTACTTC.

J is TRBJ1-1 and V is TRBV5-1; 10 positions match TRBD1. CDR3 size: 17 residues. CDR1 is SGHRS, CDR2 YFSETQ, per germline. V lost 4 bases and J lost 3; bases outside the gene matches: 12. CDR3 amino acids: CASSLTGGVGTDTEAFF. CDR3 coding DNA: TGCGCCAGCAGCCTGACAGGGGGCGTTGGGACGGACACTGAAGCTTTCTTT.

The chain uses TRBV27 and TRBJ2-5; perhaps D is TRBD1 or TRBD2 (5 bases each). With 2 bases removed from V and 7 bases from J, the gap between germline ends came to 23 bases. The CDR3 spans 17 residues. Germline assignment: CDR1 MNHEY and CDR2 SMNVEV (reference sequence). CDR3 region: CASSLKLGQGAVGTQYF. The CDR3 bases are TGTGCCAGCAGTTTAAAATTAGGGCAGGGAGCGGTAGGGACCCAGTACTTC.

This clonotype was observed at least ten times. The rearrangement joins TRBV10-3 to TRBJ2-5; possibly TRBD1 or TRBD2 for D (5 bases each). The V and J ends lost 6 bases and 5 bases respectively, with 13 bases between them. CDR1 and CDR2 from the germline V gene are ENHRY and SYGVKD. The CDR3 extends over 13 amino acids. Here the CDR3 reads CAISPARDETQYF. CDR3 DNA: TGTGCCATCAGCCCTGCCAGGGACGAGACCCAGTACTTC.

Details on this clonotype: A read error is possible here, since a much larger clone lies one base away. The genes are TRBV2 and TRBJ2-5; D may correspond to TRBD1 or TRBD2 (5 bases each). Between the trimmed V and J ends, which lost 6 bases and 11 bases, there was a span of 25 bases. The CDR3 consists of 15 residues. Germline CDR1 SNHLY, CDR2 FYNNEI. CDR3 residues: CASRKAGTKGDEQYF. CDR3 DNA sequence: TGTGCCAGCAGGAAGGCCGGGACCAAAGGGGATGAGCAGTACTTC. The complete variable domain, with remaining parts taken from reference TRBV2 and TRBJ2-5, reads EPEVTQTPSHQVTQMGQEVILRCVPISNHLYFYWYRQILGQKVEFLVSFYNNEISEKSEIFDDQFSVERPDGSNFTLKIRSTKLEDSAMYFCASRKAGTKGDEQYFGPGTRLLVL.

This chain connects TRBV20-1 to TRBJ2-3; D remains ambiguous. The ends were cut back, 7 bases at V and 0 bases at J, with 8 bases in the middle. Germline CDR1 DFQATT, CDR2 SNEGSKA (reference sequence). The CDR3 loop spans 12 amino acids. This chain's CDR3 is CSGASSTDTQYF. The CDR3, as DNA: TGCAGTGGGGCTTCTAGCACAGATACGCAGTATTTT.

This clonotype was counted between two and nine times. This chain links TRBV20-1 with TRBJ2-7; tentatively, D is TRBD1 (6 bases). Trimming took off 1 base at V and 2 bases at J, with 12 bases between the two ends. Germline CDR1 DFQATT, CDR2 SNEGSKA (reference sequence). The CDR3 sequence is 14 residues long. The CDR3 loop reads CSARGQDKAYEQYF. CDR3 sequence (DNA): TGCAGTGCTAGAGGACAGGATAAAGCCTACGAGCAGTACTTC.

J is TRBJ1-1 and V is TRBV27; TRBD1 is a possible D gene (5 bases). The CDR3 covers 15 residues. The V end lost 5 bases, the J end lost 0 bases, and 13 bases lay between the germline ends. From germline, CDR1 is MNHEY and CDR2 SMNVEV (reference sequence). Here the CDR3 DNA reads TGTGCCAGCAGTAGGGGACGGGGACTGAACACTGAAGCTTTCTTT. The encoded protein is CASSRGRGLNTEAFF.

V usage is TRBV7-9 and J usage is TRBJ1-1; D remains unclear. CDR3 length: 17 residues. CDR1 and CDR2 from the germline V gene are SEHNR and FQNEAQ (reference sequence). V was shortened by 3 bases and J by 4 bases, with 21 bases between the two germline ends. The CDR3 region is CASSLKGLGREGTEAFF. CDR3 nucleotides: TGTGCCAGCAGCTTGAAGGGTCTAGGTAGAGAAGGCACTGAAGCTTTCTTT.

The chain employs TRBV7-9 and TRBJ2-7; 7 nucleotides line up with TRBD2. V dropped 3 bases and J dropped 0; count of bases not matched to a gene: 5. This CDR3 has 15 amino acids. Germline V gene data show CDR1 as SEHNR and CDR2 as FQNEAQ (reference sequence). CDR3 amino acids: CASSFKAGSSYEQYF. Written as DNA, the CDR3 is TGTGCCAGCAGCTTTAAAGCGGGGAGCTCCTACGAGCAGTACTTC.

This clonotype was observed a few times. V gene TRBV6-1 combines with J gene TRBJ2-3; 9 nucleotides agree with TRBD1. V dropped 7 bases and J dropped 4; count of bases not matched to a gene: 9. This CDR3 region has 15 residues. Germline V gene data show CDR1 as MNHNS and CDR2 as SASEGT. The CDR3 here is CASNPDRGRADTQYF. The CDR3 DNA is TGTGCCAGCAACCCGGACAGGGGCCGGGCAGATACGCAGTATTTT.

The J gene is TRBJ1-4, the V gene TRBV7-9; no definite D call. Germline CDR1 is SEHNR and CDR2 is FQNEAQ (reference sequence). The CDR3 sequence is 15 residues long. V was trimmed by 5 bases and J by 4 bases, leaving 14 bases between them. For the CDR3, the DNA is TGTGCCAGCAGCGGAAGTCCGGCCGTTAATGAAAAACTGTTTTTT. Encoded protein: CASSGSPAVNEKLFF.

V and J are TRBV14 and TRBJ1-1, with D unclear. V was cut by 2 bases and J by 0 bases, with 22 bases left in between. The CDR3 sequence is 19 residues long. Germline values: CDR1 SGHDN, CDR2 FVKESK. As DNA, the CDR3 is TGTGCCAGCAGCCAATCGAGAAGCACTGGGGTCCTCATGAACACTGAAGCTTTCTTT. Translation: CASSQSRSTGVLMNTEAFF.

This chain connects TRBV29-1 to TRBJ2-1, with 9 nucleotides matching TRBD1. Unmatched junction bases numbered 11, after V lost 6 bases and J lost 8 bases. This CDR3 has 14 residues. Germline V gene sequence: CDR1 SQVTM, CDR2 ANQGSEA. CDR3 in amino acids: CSVLIRDRAHEQFF. The CDR3 DNA sequence: TGCAGCGTGCTGATCCGGGACAGGGCCCATGAGCAGTTCTTC.

This clonotype was detected only a few times. The genes are TRBV6-6 and TRBJ2-7, with D tentatively TRBD1 (5 bases). The V end lost 7 bases, the J end lost 3 bases, and 16 bases lay between the germline ends. The CDR3 extends over 14 amino acids. The germline CDR1 and CDR2 sequences are MNHNY and SVGAGI (reference sequence). CDR3: CASTTPGNFYEQYF. The CDR3 DNA is TGTGCCAGCACCACCCCAGGGAATTTCTACGAGCAGTACTTC.

This clonotype has at least ten counts. Germline is not matched at one junction end, which may reflect a read error. The chain joins TRBV5-1 to TRBJ1-1, with no clear D. The V gene's germline CDR1 is SGHRS and CDR2 YFSETQ. The CDR3 is 12 amino acids. CDR3 loop: CASSLQNTEAFF. The DNA for the CDR3 is TGTGCCAGCAGCTTACAGAACACTGAAGCTTTCTTT.

The table lists this clonotype with a few counts. This chain links TRBV9 with TRBJ1-1; D remains unclear. Germline V gene sequence: CDR1 SGDLS, CDR2 YYNGEE. This CDR3 region has 14 residues. V lost 4 bases to trimming and J lost 0 bases, with 10 bases between them. In DNA, the CDR3 is TGTGCCAGCAGCCCCCCCGGGCTGAACACTGAAGCTTTCTTT. Its translation: CASSPPGLNTEAFF. Full variable domain (remainder filled in from reference TRBV9 and TRBJ1-1): DSGVTQTPKHLITATGQRVTLRCSPRSGDLSVYWYQQSLDQGLQFLIQYYNGEERAKGNILERFSAQQFPDLHSELNLSSLELGDSALYFCASSPPGLNTEAFFGQGTRLTVV.

This clonotype has a handful of counts. This chain uses TRBV3-1 with TRBJ2-7, with 8 bases matching TRBD1. Losses at the gene ends were 5 bases for V and 1 base for J; bases not matched to a gene: 7. CDR3 length equals 15 residues. Germline assignment: CDR1 LGHDT and CDR2 YNNKEL (reference sequence). Here the CDR3 reads CASSARDRKSYEQYF. CDR3 nucleotide sequence: TGTGCCAGCAGCGCCCGGGACAGGAAATCCTACGAGCAGTACTTC.

This clonotype was detected many times. The chain uses TRBV7-6 and TRBJ2-1, with a weak D call TRBD1 (6 bases). This CDR3 has 16 residues. Per germline, CDR1 SGHVS and CDR2 FNYEAQ. V was pared by 0 bases and J by 0 bases, with 9 bases between. CDR3 DNA sequence: TGTGCCAGCAGCTTAGCCCAGGGGAGCTCCTACAATGAGCAGTTCTTC. Amino acid sequence: CASSLAQGSSYNEQFF.

The genes are TRBV6-1 and TRBJ1-2; a possible D gene is TRBD1 (5 bases). Germline CDR1 and CDR2: MNHNS and SASEGT. The CDR3 has 17 residues. V was trimmed by 3 bases and J by 6 bases, leaving 23 bases between them. This CDR3 reads CASSDPSRLRGANGYTF. The CDR3 region has the DNA TGTGCCAGCAGTGACCCATCGCGACTTCGCGGGGCCAATGGCTACACCTTC.

There are a few counts of this clonotype. The CDR3 nucleotides read TGTGCCAGCGTAGCGGGGGACAACAATGAGCAGTTCTTC. Encoded protein: CASVAGDNNEQFF. The chain combines TRBV27 with TRBJ2-1; 9 nucleotides match TRBD2. The germline gives CDR1 MNHEY, CDR2 SMNVEV (reference sequence). This CDR3 spans 13 amino acids. The V and J ends lost 8 bases and 5 bases, in that order; junction bases with no gene match: 4.